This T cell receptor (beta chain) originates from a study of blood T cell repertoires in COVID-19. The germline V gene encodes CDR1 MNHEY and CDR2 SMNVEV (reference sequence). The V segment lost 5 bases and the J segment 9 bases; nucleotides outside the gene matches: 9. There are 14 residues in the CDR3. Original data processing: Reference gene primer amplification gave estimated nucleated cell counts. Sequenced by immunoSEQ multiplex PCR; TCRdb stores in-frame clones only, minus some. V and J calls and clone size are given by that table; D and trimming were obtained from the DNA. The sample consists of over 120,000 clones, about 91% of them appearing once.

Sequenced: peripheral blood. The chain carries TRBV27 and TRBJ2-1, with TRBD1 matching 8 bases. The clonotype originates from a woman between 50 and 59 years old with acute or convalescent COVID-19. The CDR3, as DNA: TGTGCCAGCAGTCTGGGGACAGGTAGTTTTGAGCAGTTCTTC. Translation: CASSLGTGSFEQFF.